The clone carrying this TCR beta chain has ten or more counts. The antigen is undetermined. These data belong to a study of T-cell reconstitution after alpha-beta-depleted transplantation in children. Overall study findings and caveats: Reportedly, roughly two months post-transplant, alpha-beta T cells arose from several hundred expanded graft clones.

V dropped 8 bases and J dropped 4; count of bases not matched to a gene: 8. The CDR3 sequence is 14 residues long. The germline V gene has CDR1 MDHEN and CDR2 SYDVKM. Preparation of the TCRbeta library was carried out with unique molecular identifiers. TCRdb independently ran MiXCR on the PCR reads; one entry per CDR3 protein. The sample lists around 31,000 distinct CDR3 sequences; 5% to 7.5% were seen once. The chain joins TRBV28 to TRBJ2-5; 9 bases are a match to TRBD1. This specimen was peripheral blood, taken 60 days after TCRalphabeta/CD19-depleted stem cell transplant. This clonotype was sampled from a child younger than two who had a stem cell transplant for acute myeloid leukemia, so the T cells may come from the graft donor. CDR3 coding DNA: TGTGCCAGCCGGATTGGGACAGGGCGAGAGACCCAGTACTTC. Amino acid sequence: CASRIGTGRETQYF.